Described below is a single T cell receptor (beta chain) sequence and its context. Its antigen has not been determined. It has no much larger one-base neighbor in the sample; base qualities were not kept. What the treatment or condition label conveys for this sample: live attenuated yellow fever vaccine strain. At each blood-draw timepoint, two biological replicates of bulk PBMCs were obtained. A standard Ficoll-Paque protocol was used to isolate PBMCs from peripheral blood. TriZol was used to extract RNA from bulk PBMCs, CD4 and CD8 fractions, and dextramer-positive and dextramer-negative fractions. Synthesis of TCR cDNA relied on 5'RACE template switching, a step that introduced a universal primer site along with unique molecular identifiers. cDNA synthesis was primed from both the TCR alpha and TCR beta constant segments. Libraries were amplified in two PCR steps, with sample barcodes and sequencing adapters added in the second step. Sequencing of libraries was done on Illumina HiSeq 2500 (2x100 bp) or NovaSeq (2x150 bp). From the authors' description of their analysis: Reads were demultiplexed and collapsed into UMI consensus sequences with MIGEC, and V(D)J alignment was performed with MiXCR. Clonotypes responding to the vaccine were identified with edgeR on replicate PBMC samples, with the criteria of FDR below 0.01 and a log2 fold change above 5 up to day 15. Each bulk clonotype received a CD4 or CD8 identity based on whether the sequenced CD4 or CD8 repertoire contained that clonotype at higher abundance. TCRdb reprocessed the public reads (quality trimming at Q25 with fastp, clone calling with MiXCR) and kept in-frame beta chains. Records with the same CDR3 protein are collapsed into one entry carrying the most frequent genes and DNA. Here the V and J calls rest on TCRdb's processing, not on the authors' analysis. The sample data list 550,000 to 750,000 distinct CDR3 sequences, and about 14% of these were observed just once. The top ten clones comprise about an eighth of the sample.

This record comes from a study of T cells after yellow fever vaccination (dated by TCRdb to between 2019 and 2020). As for the study more broadly: Libraries from fractions with low cell numbers were prepared with the SMART-Seq v4 Ultra Low Input RNA kit. Bulk TCR alpha and beta repertoires were sequenced longitudinally to track T-cell clones before and after primary and booster YFV17D yellow fever vaccination. The cohort comprised two healthy male donors, one aged 18 to 30 and one aged 30 to 40 years. Blood was drawn at multiple timepoints before and after primary and secondary immunization, with bulk PBMC replicates and cell subsets isolated. General study outcomes and caveats: After the booster, most of the clones that had expanded following primary vaccination were detected again (almost 98% of CD4 and around 88% of CD8), which suggests that memory was broadly maintained. Because only a couple of donors were included in the study, the extent to which the findings can be generalized is limited. Computational filtering was needed because FACS-sorted repertoires could contain abundant contaminating clonotypes from the bulk population. A small share of clonotypes was detected in both CD4 and CD8 compartments, with the overlap likely arising from convergent recombination. The secondary T-cell response was found to be weaker but faster than the primary response, with a peak reached on day 5 rather than on day 15.

Including cysteine and phenylalanine, the CDR3 has 14 amino acids. Just the 42-base CDR3 DNA is kept, in frame starting at base 1. V sheds 3 bases and J sheds 2 bases, leaving 8 bases between their ends. Taken from the germline V gene (reference sequence), the CDR1 and CDR2 loops are DFQATT and SNEGSKA. Here the sequenced sample was PBMCs, taken on the day of the yellow fever booster vaccination. The sequence was obtained from a young man who received the YFV17D yellow fever vaccine. Recombination linked TRBV20-1 to TRBJ2-6; the D gene cannot be named for sure. The CDR3 protein: CSASRRAGANVLTF. The nucleotide sequence reads TGCAGTGCTAGTCGAAGGGCTGGGGCCAACGTCCTGACTTTC.